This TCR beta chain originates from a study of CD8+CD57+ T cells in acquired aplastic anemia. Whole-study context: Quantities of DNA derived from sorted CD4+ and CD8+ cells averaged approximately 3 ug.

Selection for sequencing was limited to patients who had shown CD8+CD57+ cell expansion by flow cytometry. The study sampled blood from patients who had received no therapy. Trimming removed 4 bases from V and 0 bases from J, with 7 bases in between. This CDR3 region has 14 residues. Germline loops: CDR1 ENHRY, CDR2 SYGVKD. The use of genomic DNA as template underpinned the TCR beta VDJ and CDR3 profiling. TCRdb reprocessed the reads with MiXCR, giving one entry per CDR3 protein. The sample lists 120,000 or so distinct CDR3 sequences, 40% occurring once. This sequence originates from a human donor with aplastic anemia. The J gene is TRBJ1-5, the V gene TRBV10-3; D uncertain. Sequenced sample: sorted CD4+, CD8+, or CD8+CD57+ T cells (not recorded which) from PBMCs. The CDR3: CAISVAHSNQPQHF. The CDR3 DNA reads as TGTGCCATCAGTGTTGCGCATAGCAATCAGCCCCAGCATTTT.